One sample yielded the 9 T cell receptor beta chains listed below, sequenced in a study of blood T cell repertoires in COVID-19. TCRdb's table, derived via immunoSEQ multiplex PCR, lists solely in-frame clones and lacks some. The sample contains 110,000 to 150,000 clones, roughly 80% of which appear only once. Sequenced sample: PBMCs or T cells enriched from blood (not recorded which). The receptors originated from a man aged 35-49 years with acute COVID-19.

The rearrangement joins TRBV20-1 to TRBJ1-6, with D maybe TRBD1 (6 bases). The V and J ends lost 3 bases and 8 bases respectively, with 17 bases between them. Germline V gene lookup returns CDR1 DFQATT and CDR2 SNEGSKA (reference sequence). The CDR3 has 15 residues. The CDR3 nucleotides are TGCAGTGCTAGTGGTTTGAGGACAGAGTATTCACCCCTCCACTTT. The encoded protein is CSASGLRTEYSPLHF.

The V gene is TRBV15, the J gene TRBJ1-1; D remains ambiguous. Trimming removed 0 bases from V and 0 bases from J, with 8 bases in between. CDR1 and CDR2 from the germline V gene are LNHNV and YYDKDF (reference sequence). The CDR3 runs 15 residues. The CDR3 sequence is CATSRDVGLNTEAFF. The CDR3 DNA reads as TGTGCCACCAGCAGAGATGTCGGTTTGAACACTGAAGCTTTCTTT.

The V and J genes are TRBV5-4 and TRBJ1-2; D is ambiguous. Germline CDR1 is SGHNT and CDR2 is YYREEE (reference sequence). The CDR3 totals 11 residues. Trimming left V 5 bases short and J 6 bases short, with 8 bases between. For the CDR3, the DNA is TGTGCCAGCAGAGGACTCGATGGCTACACCTTC. The encoded protein is CASRGLDGYTF.

This rearrangement joins TRBV9 to TRBJ1-3; D not resolved. The CDR3 is made up of 14 amino acids. V gave up 2 bases and J gave up 4 bases, with 10 bases separating them. Per the germline V gene, CDR1 is SGDLS and CDR2 is YYNGEE. This CDR3 reads CASSVGPGGNTIYF. CDR3 bases: TGTGCCAGCAGCGTTGGGCCGGGAGGAAACACCATATATTTT.

This chain connects TRBV29-1 to TRBJ2-7; D possibly corresponds to TRBD2 (6 bases). The CDR3 length is 13 residues. V was clipped by 7 bases and J by 0 bases, with 13 bases between them. CDR1 SQVTM and CDR2 ANQGSEA come from the germline V gene. The CDR3: CSGEDGSSYEQYF. The CDR3 region has the DNA TGCAGCGGGGAGGACGGAAGCTCCTACGAGCAGTACTTC.

In this sample, this clone turned up once. The chain carries TRBV12-3 or TRBV12-4 and TRBJ2-7; D is perhaps TRBD2 (6 bases). The V gene lost 3 bases and the J gene lost 1 base, with 7 bases spanning the gap. The CDR3 covers 13 residues. The CDR3 is CASSLGGSYEQYF. Written as DNA, the CDR3 is TGTGCCAGCAGTTTGGGGGGATCCTACGAGCAGTACTTC.

The chain is built from TRBV6-6 and TRBJ1-4, with TRBD1 identical over 7 bases. The CDR3 is made up of 17 amino acids. Germline V gene sequence: CDR1 MNHNY, CDR2 SVGAGI (reference sequence). The V and J ends lost 5 bases and 0 bases, in that order; junction bases with no gene match: 9. CDR3 sequence reads: CASSPTGEPSTNEKLFF. CDR3 coding DNA: TGTGCCAGCAGTCCCACAGGGGAACCCTCAACTAATGAAAAACTGTTTTTT.

This chain connects TRBV6-5 to TRBJ2-2; a weak D match, TRBD1 (6 bases). The CDR3 sequence is 12 residues long. Trimming left V 11 bases short and J 2 bases short, with 9 bases between. Germline-derived CDR1 and CDR2 are MNHEY and SVGAGI. CDR3 protein: CAVQGNTGELFF. CDR3 in DNA: TGTGCCGTACAGGGTAACACCGGGGAGCTGTTTTTT.

The chain uses TRBV9 and TRBJ2-2, with D maybe TRBD2 (6 bases). This CDR3 is 15 amino acids long. Germline V gives CDR1 SGDLS, CDR2 YYNGEE. V was clipped by 0 bases and J by 6 bases, with 12 bases between them. The CDR3 here is CASSVAGRRAGELFF. CDR3 in DNA: TGTGCCAGCAGCGTAGCTGGGAGGAGGGCCGGGGAGCTGTTTTTT.